This entry lists 14 T cell receptor beta chains sequenced from one sample in a study of blood T cell repertoires in COVID-19. TCRdb keeps only in-frame clones here, not all; method: immunoSEQ multiplex PCR. The sample lists about 120,000 clones; around 80% were seen once. Sequencing used peripheral blood. These TCRs come from a man in his sixties with active or convalescent COVID-19.

J is TRBJ2-2 and V is TRBV15; tentatively, D is TRBD2 (6 bases). Deletions cut 3 bases from V and 6 bases from J, with 14 bases between. The CDR3 is made up of 15 amino acids. Germline V lookup: CDR1 LNHNV, CDR2 YYDKDF (reference sequence). Here the CDR3 reads CATSSSNLAPGELFF. CDR3 DNA: TGTGCCACCAGCAGCTCCAATCTAGCGCCCGGGGAGCTGTTTTTT.

By sample share, this clone is medium-sized. As DNA, the CDR3 is TGTGCCAGCAGCCGTGGGCGGGGCGGGGAGCTGTTTTTT. Translating it yields CASSRGRGGELFF. The rearrangement uses TRBV3-1 (or the pseudogene TRBV3-2) and TRBJ2-2, with D possibly matching TRBD2 (6 bases). Germline V gene sequence: CDR1 LGHDT, CDR2 YNNKEL (reference sequence). Trimming shortened V by 4 bases and J by 7 bases, and 10 bases separated the two germline ends. This CDR3 is built from 13 residues.

This clone was detected only a few times. The chain uses TRBV7-3 and TRBJ2-5; no firm D call. Germline V CDR1 and CDR2: SGHTA, FQGTGA. The CDR3 totals 13 residues. Deletions cut 3 bases from V and 1 base from J, with 6 bases between. The CDR3 sequence is CASSLVSQETQYF. CDR3 coding DNA: TGTGCCAGCAGCTTGGTCAGCCAAGAGACCCAGTACTTC.

V usage is TRBV7-2 and J usage is TRBJ2-7, with 7 bases aligning to TRBD1. V lost 1 base, J lost 6 bases, and 6 bases stayed unmatched. The germline V gene has CDR1 SGHTA and CDR2 FQGNSA. The CDR3 runs 14 residues. The CDR3: CASSLGQGRGEQYF. CDR3 coding DNA: TGTGCCAGCAGCTTAGGACAGGGTAGGGGCGAGCAGTACTTC.

In this sample, this clone turned up a few times. Sequence at one end of the junction differs from germline and may be a read error. V gene TRBV7-9 combines with J gene TRBJ1-4; D gene unclear. This CDR3 has 15 amino acids. From germline, CDR1 is SEHNR and CDR2 FQNEAQ (reference sequence). Written as DNA, the CDR3 is TGTGCCAGCAGTTTAGGGCCGTCAACTAATGAAAAACTGTTTTTT. Translation gives CASSLGPSTNEKLFF.

This chain uses TRBV10-3 with TRBJ2-7, with TRBD2 matching over 8 bases. This CDR3 spans 16 amino acids. Germline CDR1 is ENHRY and CDR2 is SYGVKD. V shed 7 bases, J shed 6 bases, and the junction held 17 bases outside the gene matches. The CDR3 here is CAIMGLGAGDSGEQYF. As DNA, the CDR3 is TGTGCCATCATGGGTCTGGGAGCGGGAGATTCTGGCGAGCAGTACTTC.

This chain connects TRBV4-3 to TRBJ2-7, with D perhaps TRBD1 (5 bases). Germline V lookup: CDR1 LGHNA, CDR2 YSLEER. There are 14 residues in the CDR3. Trimming removed 0 bases at V and 3 bases at J, with 9 bases between. The CDR3 protein is CASSQDRGSYEQYF. The CDR3 nucleotides read TGCGCCAGCAGCCAAGATAGGGGAAGCTACGAGCAGTACTTC.

The chain couples TRBV15 to TRBJ2-7; D may be TRBD1 (5 bases). The CDR3 consists of 13 residues. In germline, CDR1 is LNHNV, CDR2 YYDKDF (reference sequence). With 4 bases removed from V and 3 bases from J, the gap between germline ends came to 10 bases. This CDR3 reads CATSNRQSYEQYF. CDR3 coding DNA: TGTGCCACCAGCAACAGGCAGAGCTACGAGCAGTACTTC.

The J gene is TRBJ1-4, the V gene TRBV28; D is possibly TRBD1 (6 bases). Trimming left V 7 bases short and J 3 bases short, with 9 bases between. CDR1 is MDHEN, CDR2 SYDVKM, per germline. This CDR3 is 13 amino acids long. The CDR3 here is CASTDSSNEKLFF. CDR3 DNA sequence: TGTGCCAGCACGGACAGTTCTAATGAAAAACTGTTTTTT.

This clone was counted only a few times. The chain carries TRBV21-1 and TRBJ2-7; TRBD2 reflects the table's D call only, with no check against the DNA. TRBV21-1 is marked as a pseudogene. This CDR3 comprises 18 residues. The CDR3 region is CAPCLLVTSGRAYYEQYF. In nucleotides, the CDR3 is TGTGCCCCCTGTCTGCTGGTGACTAGCGGGAGGGCTTATTACGAGCAGTACTTC.

This clone was seen a handful of times. The genes are TRBV4-3 and TRBJ1-1, with D possibly being TRBD1 (5 bases). Per the germline V gene, CDR1 is LGHNA and CDR2 is YSLEER. V shed 6 bases and J shed 0 bases, with 11 bases lying between them. This CDR3 contains 14 residues. CDR3 residues: CASRAQVLNTEAFF. The CDR3 region has the DNA TGCGCCAGCAGGGCACAGGTCCTGAACACTGAAGCTTTCTTT.

This clone showed up just a few times. The CDR3 reads CASSLPGQKAGELFF. The CDR3 bases are TGTGCCAGCAGTCTCCCGGGACAGAAGGCCGGGGAGCTGTTTTTT. The chain combines TRBV28 with TRBJ2-2; 7 bases line up with TRBD1. The CDR3 is 15 amino acids. The germline V gene encodes CDR1 MDHEN and CDR2 SYDVKM. With V trimmed by 5 bases and J by 6 bases, 9 bases remained unmatched.

J is TRBJ1-2 and V is TRBV4-1; 7 nucleotides align to TRBD1. Losses at the gene ends were 2 bases for V and 7 bases for J; bases not matched to a gene: 13. The CDR3 spans 16 residues. Germline V gene data show CDR1 as MGHRA and CDR2 as YSYEKL. CDR3 residues: CASSQQGTVGEPGYTF. CDR3 nucleotide sequence: TGCGCCAGCAGCCAACAGGGGACAGTCGGGGAGCCTGGCTACACCTTC.

The rearrangement joins TRBV19 to TRBJ2-6; unclear D gene. In germline, CDR1 is LNHDA, CDR2 SQIVND (reference sequence). The CDR3 loop spans 15 amino acids. The V gene lost 5 bases and the J gene lost 3 bases, with 11 bases spanning the gap. CDR3 residues: CASSLRVGGANVLTF. For the CDR3, the DNA is TGTGCCAGTAGTCTCCGGGTCGGTGGGGCCAACGTCCTGACTTTC.